A single TCR beta chain is shown here with its context. Participants were aged roughly 18 to 89 years, lived in about two dozen US areas, and enrolled virtually. Which cohort a participant joined came from the clinical history participants gave. The source of the sample is a study of blood T cell repertoires in COVID-19. Study context: In each case, the material was cDNA or gDNA derived from T cells, B-cell-depleted T cells, or PBMCs.

In the original processing: The assay estimated nucleated cells by amplifying reference gene primers. Using immunoSEQ multiplex PCR, the repertoire was profiled, and TCRdb retains in-frame clones only, with some absent. V and J calls plus clone size are reproduced from that table; the DNA served to infer D and trimming. The sample consists of approximately 150,000 clones, about 86% of them appearing once. Germline V gives CDR1 LGHDT, CDR2 YNNKEL (reference sequence). Trimming shortened V by 2 bases and J by 4 bases, and 9 bases separated the two germline ends. This CDR3 region has 14 residues. This chain links TRBV3-1 (or the pseudogene TRBV3-2) with TRBJ2-1; no definite D call. Sequenced: PBMCs or T cells enriched from blood (not recorded which). This TCR came from a middle-aged man with acute COVID-19. CDR3 sequence: CASSQHGSYNEQFF. The CDR3 region has the DNA TGTGCCAGCAGCCAACACGGGTCTTACAATGAGCAGTTCTTC.